The sequence of this TCR beta chain was determined in a study of T cells in Graves' hyperthyroidism and ophthalmopathy (dated by TCRdb to the late 2010s). A note on the overall study: Peripheral blood was sampled at the time of initial diagnosis, prior to any treatment. A discovery cohort of around 100 patients, roughly 45 with Graves' ophthalmopathy and roughly 59 with stable Graves' hyperthyroidism, was used to find distinguishing TCR V-J signatures. Prospective prediction of ophthalmopathy was tested in an independent validation cohort consisting of some 18 hyperthyroidism patients and approximately 16 patients who later progressed to ophthalmopathy. The approximately 90 discovery patients were divided at random into training and test sets in a 7:3 ratio. In addition, the study compared T-cell repertoires in thyroid tissue and in blood from several Graves' hyperthyroidism patients. After blood sampling, hyperthyroidism patients were treated with methimazole at a starting dose of 30 mg daily, and ophthalmopathy patients were treated with high-dose intravenous methylprednisolone. The paper reports TCR Vbeta CDR3 sequencing of more than 120 peripheral blood samples: 40 or so ophthalmopathy, fewer than 80 hyperthyroidism and about 17 progressor patients. Broader findings and caveats from the paper: Sample size was not statistically predetermined, and investigators were not blinded to group allocation. Most expanded thyroid clonotypes (frequency above 0.001) were also found in blood, which suggests that blood repertoires may mirror thyroid immune responses. In validation, progression to ophthalmopathy was predicted by the model with roughly 71% sensitivity and 72% to 85% specificity, a median of 6.5 months before onset. A 13 V-J signature model separated ophthalmopathy from stable hyperthyroidism, with around 90% sensitivity and 81.08% specificity in cross-validation and 80%/75% in testing.

Ophthalmopathy patients had moderately to severely active disease, Clinical Activity Score of at least 3, NOSPECS grade of at least 4, and duration under 3 months. The study excluded patients with uncontrolled infections, other autoimmune diseases, pregnancy or lactation. Diagnoses relied on clinical symptoms, serum thyroxine and TRAb, thyroid ultrasound and orbital computed tomography. Ficoll-Paque density gradient centrifugation was used to isolate PBMCs from about 9.4 ml of fresh peripheral blood. Trizol reagent was used to extract total RNA, and RNA quality was then checked on an Agilent 2100 Bioanalyzer. Comments on this clonotype: It lacks a known antigen. Per-base quality was not reported, and no clone a single base away is much larger than it.

The germline V gene (reference sequence) supplies CDR1 MNHNY and CDR2 SVGAGI. The CDR3 contains 18 residues, cysteine and phenylalanine counted. The sequence is cut down to CDR3 DNA, 54 bases in frame from base 1. V lost 2 bases and J lost 0 bases; the stretch between them is 17 bases long. TCR beta CDR3 regions were amplified from RNA transcripts. The first round of RT-PCR for the TCR CDR3 was performed with the HTBI primer set and the Qiagen OneStep RT-PCR kit. The libraries were constructed in a second round of multiplex PCR and then size-selected and purified. Libraries were sequenced paired-end with 100 bp reads on an Illumina HiSeq2000. The paper's data handling went like this. Raw data were processed with SOAPnuke, discarding reads with adapters, uncalled bases, mean Phred below 15, or no exact constant-primer or identifier match. COPE v1.2.5 was used to merge high-quality paired reads, and clonotypes were defined as unique nucleotide sequences. MiTCR v1.1 was used to align the clonotypes against IMGT TRBV, TRBD and TRBJ reference segments. Only V-J combinations with frequency above 0.0001, covering about 99% of repertoires, were analysed. A TCS score was defined as the ratio of F50 (clonal expansion) to E x V (chaos), with BLOSUM62-based TCRdist applied between CDR3 peptides within each V-J. Welch's t-statistics and random forest reduced 514 V-J features to roughly 13, which were used in a naive Bayes classifier (R e1071). In-frame beta chains were kept once TCRdb had trimmed the public reads at Q25 with fastp and called clones with MiXCR. Each record represents a unique CDR3 protein, reported with the most common genes and DNA among its rows. TCRdb, rather than the study authors, made the V and J calls. Present in this sample are approximately 400,000 distinct CDR3 sequences, under 20% of which were seen just once. 35% to 50% of the sample is taken by the ten largest.

The V and J segments used are TRBV6-6 and TRBJ1-3; TRBD1 could be the D gene, as 5 bases match. Sequenced: blood. This clonotype originated in a man aged 18 to 30 with Graves' ophthalmopathy. The nucleotide sequence reads TGTGCCAGCAGTTACCGGGCAGGGCCTATGAGCTCTGGAAACACCATATATTTT. This is translated as CASSYRAGPMSSGNTIYF.